This passage covers 7 T cell receptor beta chains from one sample sequenced in a study of blood T cell repertoires in COVID-19. Some clones are missing from TCRdb's copy, which holds only in-frame ones; the method was immunoSEQ multiplex PCR. The sample contains around 200,000 clones, 80% to 85% of which appear only once. Sequences were obtained from peripheral blood. Source of these receptors: a human donor with acute or convalescent COVID-19. The donor label of this sample is uncertain.

This chain connects TRBV20-1 to TRBJ1-2; D may be TRBD1 (5 bases). This CDR3 comprises 11 residues. The V gene's germline CDR1 is DFQATT and CDR2 SNEGSKA (reference sequence). V was pared by 5 bases and J by 7 bases, with 11 bases between. CDR3 in amino acids: CSAGGEGGYTF. As DNA, the CDR3 is TGCAGTGCTGGGGGGGAAGGTGGCTACACCTTC.

The V gene is TRBV28, the J gene TRBJ1-1; maybe TRBD1 (5 bases). This CDR3 is 15 amino acids long. The V end lost 5 bases, the J end lost 5 bases, and 18 bases lay between the germline ends. CDR1 is MDHEN and CDR2 is SYDVKM in the germline V gene. CDR3: CASSDGTAGRTEAFF. In DNA, the CDR3 is TGTGCCAGCAGTGACGGGACGGCGGGACGGACTGAAGCTTTCTTT.

The chain recombines TRBV7-3 with TRBJ1-6, with 7 positions matching TRBD1. Germline assignment: CDR1 SGHTA and CDR2 FQGTGA. J lost 10 bases, V lost 1 base, and 4 bases had no gene match. This CDR3 spans 14 amino acids. The CDR3 loop is CASSLNRGRSPLHF. The CDR3 DNA reads TGTGCCAGCAGCTTAAACAGGGGACGATCACCCCTCCACTTT.

This chain connects TRBV7-3 to TRBJ2-2; 8 bases agree with TRBD1. Per germline, CDR1 SGHTA and CDR2 FQGTGA. The length of the CDR3 is 15 residues. J gave up 7 bases and V 4 bases, and 8 bases lay outside the gene matches. The CDR3 DNA reads TGTGCCAGCAGCTCCGTAGGACAGGGCGGCGGGGAGCTGTTTTTT. Amino acids: CASSSVGQGGGELFF. The full variable domain, completed using reference TRBV7-3 and TRBJ2-2, is GAGVSQTPSNKVTEKGKYVELRCDPISGHTALYWYRQSLGQGPEFLIYFQGTGAADDSGLPNDRFFAVRPEGSVSTLKIQRTERGDSAVYLCASSSVGQGGGELFFGEGSRLTVL.

This rearrangement joins TRBV27 to TRBJ1-5; 7 bases agree with TRBD1. Germline trimming cut 3 bases from V and 1 base from J; bases unmatched to any gene: 3. Germline assignment: CDR1 MNHEY and CDR2 SMNVEV (reference sequence). This CDR3 is 15 amino acids long. The chain's CDR3 is CASSFRGASNQPQHF. The CDR3 nucleotides are TGTGCCAGCAGTTTCAGGGGGGCAAGCAATCAGCCCCAGCATTTT.

The V gene is TRBV5-1, the J gene TRBJ1-1; 8 bases align to TRBD1. This CDR3 spans 15 amino acids. The germline V gene encodes CDR1 SGHRS and CDR2 YFSETQ. V lost 3 bases to trimming and J lost 5 bases; unmatched junction nucleotides: 9. The CDR3 DNA reads as TGCGCCAGCAGCTACATCCAGGGGGCGTGGACTGAAGCTTTCTTT. This encodes CASSYIQGAWTEAFF.

V is TRBV19 and J is TRBJ2-7; TRBD2 matches at 8 bases. Germline V gives CDR1 LNHDA, CDR2 SQIVND (reference sequence). This CDR3 contains 14 residues. J was trimmed by 6 bases and V by 3 bases; bases with no gene match: 7. This chain's CDR3 is CASSIFGLAGEQYF. The CDR3 nucleotides read TGTGCCAGTAGTATCTTTGGGCTAGCGGGCGAGCAGTACTTC.